This record concerns one T cell receptor (beta chain) sequence. Its antigen is not identified. V lost 9 bases, J lost 5 bases, and 14 bases lay in between. The CDR3 is made up of 13 amino acids. The V gene's germline CDR1 is SGHRS and CDR2 YFSETQ. This entry belongs to a study of cytomegalovirus exposure and HLA in healthy donors. About the research overall: Samples from HLA-typed donors yielded about 85 million unique TCRs in an early data release. Study-wide results and caveats: Another analysis was done later, and it associated fewer than 20,000 TCR beta sequences with HLA alleles at 0.05 false discovery rate.

60 Vbeta and 13 Jbeta primers were used in PCR. The assay was immunoSEQ multiplex PCR, and TCRdb's table has in-frame clones only and misses some. This table holds more than 95,000 clones, roughly three fifths found once. The sample taken for sequencing was PBMCs. The chain joins TRBV5-1 to TRBJ2-2; D gene unclear. This receptor was identified in a man in his sixties in good health and CMV-seronegative. CDR3 DNA: TGCGCCACCTCACCGGTAGTAACCGGGGAGCTGTTTTTT. As protein: CATSPVVTGELFF.